This T cell receptor (beta chain) was recovered during a study of blood T cells in healthy people across ages. About the study: Template switching recovered approximately one barcoded beta molecule for every two T cells. Study results and limitations: A roughly linear age-dependent decrease characterized TCR beta diversity per million T cells.

As concerns this clonotype: Its antigen is still unknown.

Isolation yielded PBMCs, at least 6.5 million per sample, in every case. PCR was performed a second time for about 7 to 12 cycles using a sample-barcoded 5' primer and a J-beta primer mix. Using its own MiXCR run on the 5' RACE reads, TCRdb lists one record per CDR3 protein. This sample has 1.5 million to 2 million distinct CDR3 sequences, with around 48% found just once. The ends were cut back, 0 bases at V and 5 bases at J, with 6 bases in the middle. CDR3 size: 13 residues. The V gene's germline CDR1 is SGHDT and CDR2 YYEEEE. The receptor was derived from a woman aged 40 to 55 in good health. Sequenced material: blood. J is TRBJ2-1 and V is TRBV5-6; D uncertain. The CDR3 sequence: CASSLVANNEQFF. In DNA, the CDR3 is TGTGCCAGCAGCTTGGTCGCAAACAATGAGCAGTTCTTC. Combining the CDR3 with reference TRBV5-6 and TRBJ2-1 gives the whole variable domain DAGVTQSPTHLIKTRGQQVTLRCSPKSGHDTVSWYQQALGQGPQFIFQYYEEEERQRGNFPDRFSGHQFPNYSSELNVNALLLGDSALYLCASSLVANNEQFFGPGTRLTVL.